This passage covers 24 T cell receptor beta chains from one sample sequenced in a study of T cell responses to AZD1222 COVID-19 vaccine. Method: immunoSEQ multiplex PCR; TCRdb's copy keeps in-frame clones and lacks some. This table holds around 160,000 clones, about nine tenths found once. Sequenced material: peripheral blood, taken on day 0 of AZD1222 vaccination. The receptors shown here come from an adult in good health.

CDR3 region: CASTITTGRADTQYF. CDR3 bases: TGTGCCAGTACCATCACCACGGGTAGGGCAGATACGCAGTATTTT. The chain joins TRBV19 to TRBJ2-3; D is ambiguous. The CDR3 length is 15 residues. V lost 7 bases, J lost 4 bases, and 18 bases lay in between. Germline values: CDR1 LNHDA, CDR2 SQIVND (reference sequence).

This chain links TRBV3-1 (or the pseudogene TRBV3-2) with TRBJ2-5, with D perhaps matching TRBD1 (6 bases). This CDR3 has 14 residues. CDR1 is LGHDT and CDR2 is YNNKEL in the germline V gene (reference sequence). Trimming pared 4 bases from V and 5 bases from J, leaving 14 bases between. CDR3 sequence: CASSLPGQRETQYF. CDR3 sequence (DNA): TGTGCCAGCAGCCTCCCGGGACAAAGGGAGACCCAGTACTTC.

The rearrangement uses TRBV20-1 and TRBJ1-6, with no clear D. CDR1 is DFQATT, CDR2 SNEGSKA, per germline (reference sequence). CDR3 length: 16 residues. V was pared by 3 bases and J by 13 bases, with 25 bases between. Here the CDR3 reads CSASSNAREGGSPLHF. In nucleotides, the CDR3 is TGCAGTGCTAGTAGTAACGCACGGGAAGGTGGTTCGCCCCTCCACTTT.

CDR3 coding DNA: TGTGCCACCAGCAGAGATCGGGGGTCCGGCACAGATACGCAGTATTTT. This codes for CATSRDRGSGTDTQYF. The gene calls are TRBV15 and TRBJ2-3, with D tentatively TRBD2 (6 bases). The CDR3 consists of 16 residues. Germline V gives CDR1 LNHNV, CDR2 YYDKDF (reference sequence). The germline V and J ends were trimmed by 0 bases and 1 base, with 11 bases remaining between them.

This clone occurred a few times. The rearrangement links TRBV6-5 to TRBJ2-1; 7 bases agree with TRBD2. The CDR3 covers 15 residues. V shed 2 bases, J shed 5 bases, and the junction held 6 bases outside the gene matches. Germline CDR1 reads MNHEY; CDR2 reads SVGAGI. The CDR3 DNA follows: TGTGCCAGCAGTTACACGGGGAGGGTCCACAATGAGCAGTTCTTC. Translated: CASSYTGRVHNEQFF.

CDR3 coding DNA: TGTGCCAGCAGTTCAGGACAGGTCTATGGCTACACCTTC. Encoded protein: CASSSGQVYGYTF. The V call is TRBV27, the J call TRBJ1-2; 7 nucleotides match TRBD1. Looked up from germline, CDR1 is MNHEY and CDR2 is SMNVEV (reference sequence). V lost 4 bases and J lost 4; bases outside the gene matches: 3. CDR3 size: 13 residues.

In DNA, the CDR3 is TGTGCCAGCAGAGAGACAGCCAATTCACCCCTCCACTTT. As protein: CASRETANSPLHF. The V and J genes are TRBV6-5 and TRBJ1-6; D is possibly TRBD1 (5 bases). This CDR3 comprises 13 residues. Germline lookup yields CDR1 MNHEY and CDR2 SVGAGI. Trimming stripped 6 bases from V and 7 bases from J, with 10 bases between.

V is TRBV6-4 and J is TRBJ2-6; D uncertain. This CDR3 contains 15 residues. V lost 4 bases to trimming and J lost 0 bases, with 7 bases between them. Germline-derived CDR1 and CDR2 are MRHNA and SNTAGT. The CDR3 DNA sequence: TGTGCCAGCAGTGCCGAGTTCTCTGGGGCCAACGTCCTGACTTTC. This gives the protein CASSAEFSGANVLTF.

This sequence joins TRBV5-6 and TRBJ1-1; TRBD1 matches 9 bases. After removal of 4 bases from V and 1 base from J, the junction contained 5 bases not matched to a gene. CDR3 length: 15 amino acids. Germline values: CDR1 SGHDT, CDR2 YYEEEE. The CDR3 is CASSITGGPNTEAFF. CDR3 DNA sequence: TGTGCCAGCAGCATAACAGGGGGCCCGAACACTGAAGCTTTCTTT.

CDR3 residues: CASSLGSGGLTYEQYF. Written as DNA, the CDR3 is TGCGCCAGCAGCTTGGGTAGCGGGGGCCTCACCTACGAGCAGTACTTC. The V call is TRBV5-1, the J call TRBJ2-7; TRBD2 matches 9 bases. This CDR3 contains 16 residues. With 0 bases clipped from V and 2 bases from J, the junction kept 6 bases outside the gene matches. Per the germline V gene, CDR1 is SGHRS and CDR2 is YFSETQ.

The CDR3 is CASSRQNTGELFF. The DNA for the CDR3 is TGTGCCAGCAGCAGACAGAACACCGGGGAGCTGTTTTTT. The chain employs TRBV14 and TRBJ2-2; D remains unclear. In germline, CDR1 is SGHDN, CDR2 FVKESK. This CDR3 region has 13 residues. The V end lost 5 bases, the J end lost 1 base, and 5 bases lay between the germline ends.

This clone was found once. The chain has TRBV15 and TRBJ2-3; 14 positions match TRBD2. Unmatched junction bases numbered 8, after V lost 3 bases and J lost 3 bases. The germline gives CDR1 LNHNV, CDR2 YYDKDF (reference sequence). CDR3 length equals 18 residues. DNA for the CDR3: TGTGCCACCAGCAGTGTCCGCAGGACTAGCGGGGGGACAGATACGCAGTATTTT. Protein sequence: CATSSVRRTSGGTDTQYF.

DNA of the CDR3: TGCGCCAGCAGCCAGGGGACAGCCAACAACTATGGCTACACCTTC. This sequence encodes CASSQGTANNYGYTF. The J gene is TRBJ1-2, the V gene TRBV4-3; TRBD1 aligns across 7 bases. The trim removed 3 bases at V and 2 bases at J, leaving 6 bases unmatched. Germline values: CDR1 LGHNA, CDR2 YSLEER. The CDR3 is 15 amino acids.

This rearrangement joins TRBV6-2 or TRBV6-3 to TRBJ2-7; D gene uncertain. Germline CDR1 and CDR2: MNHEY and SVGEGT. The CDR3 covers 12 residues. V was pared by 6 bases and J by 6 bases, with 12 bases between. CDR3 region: CASSLGLSEQYF. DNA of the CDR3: TGTGCCAGCAGCCTCGGCCTCTCCGAGCAGTACTTC.

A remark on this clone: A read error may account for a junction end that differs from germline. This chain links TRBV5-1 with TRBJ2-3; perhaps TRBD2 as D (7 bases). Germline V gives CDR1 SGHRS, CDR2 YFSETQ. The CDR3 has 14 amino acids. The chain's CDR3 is CASTLGGQTDTQYF. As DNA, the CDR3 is TGCGCCAGCACCTTGGGGGGGCAGACAGATACGCAGTATTTT.

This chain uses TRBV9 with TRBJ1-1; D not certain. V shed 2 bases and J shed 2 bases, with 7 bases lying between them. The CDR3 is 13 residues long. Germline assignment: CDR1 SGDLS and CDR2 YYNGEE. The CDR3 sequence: CASSVVDNTEAFF. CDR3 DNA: TGTGCCAGCAGCGTCGTCGATAACACTGAAGCTTTCTTT.

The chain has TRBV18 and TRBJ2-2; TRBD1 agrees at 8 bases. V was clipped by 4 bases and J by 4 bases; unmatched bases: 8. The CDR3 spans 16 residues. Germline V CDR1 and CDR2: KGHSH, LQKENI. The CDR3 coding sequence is TGTGCCAGCTCACAAAGACAGGGGATGGGCACCGGGGAGCTGTTTTTT. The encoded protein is CASSQRQGMGTGELFF.

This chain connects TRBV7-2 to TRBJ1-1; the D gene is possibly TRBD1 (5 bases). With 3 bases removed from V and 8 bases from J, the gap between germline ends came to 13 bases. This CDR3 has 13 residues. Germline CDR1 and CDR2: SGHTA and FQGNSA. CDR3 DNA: TGTGCCAGCAGCTTGACCCGCAGGGAAGAAGCTTTCTTT. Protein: CASSLTRREEAFF.

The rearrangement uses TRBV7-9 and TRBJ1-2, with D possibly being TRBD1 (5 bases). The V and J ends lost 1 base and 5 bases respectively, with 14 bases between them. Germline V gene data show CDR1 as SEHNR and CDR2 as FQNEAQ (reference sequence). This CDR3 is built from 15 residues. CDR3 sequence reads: CASSLGISGQYGYTF. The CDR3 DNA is TGTGCCAGCAGCTTAGGAATTTCAGGGCAGTATGGCTACACCTTC.

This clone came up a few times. The CDR3 is CASSSGQGGYGYTF. For the CDR3, the DNA is TGTGCCAGCAGCAGTGGACAGGGAGGCTATGGCTACACCTTC. The gene calls are TRBV7-3 and TRBJ1-2; TRBD1 aligns across 8 bases. The length of the CDR3 is 14 residues. In germline, CDR1 is SGHTA, CDR2 FQGTGA. Trimming took 5 bases from V and 4 from J; bases not matched to a gene: 6.

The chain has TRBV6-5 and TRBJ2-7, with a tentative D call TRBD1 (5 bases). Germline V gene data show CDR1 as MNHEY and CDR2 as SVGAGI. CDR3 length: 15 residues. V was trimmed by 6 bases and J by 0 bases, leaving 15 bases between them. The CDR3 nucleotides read TGTGCCAGCAGCGCAACTGACAGCACCTCCTACGAGCAGTACTTC. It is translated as CASSATDSTSYEQYF.

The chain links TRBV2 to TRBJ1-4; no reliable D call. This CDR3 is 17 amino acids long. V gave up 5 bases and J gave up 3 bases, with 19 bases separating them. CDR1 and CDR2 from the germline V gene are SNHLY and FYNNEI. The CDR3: CASSRRPSRMANEKLFF. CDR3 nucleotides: TGTGCCAGCAGTAGGCGGCCCTCACGGATGGCTAATGAAAAACTGTTTTTT.

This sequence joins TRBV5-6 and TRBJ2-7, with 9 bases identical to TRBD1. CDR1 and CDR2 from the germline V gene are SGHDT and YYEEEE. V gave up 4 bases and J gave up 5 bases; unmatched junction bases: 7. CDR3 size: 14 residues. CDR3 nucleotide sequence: TGTGCCAGCAGCCGACAGGGGGGCTTCGACGAGCAGTACTTC. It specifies CASSRQGGFDEQYF.

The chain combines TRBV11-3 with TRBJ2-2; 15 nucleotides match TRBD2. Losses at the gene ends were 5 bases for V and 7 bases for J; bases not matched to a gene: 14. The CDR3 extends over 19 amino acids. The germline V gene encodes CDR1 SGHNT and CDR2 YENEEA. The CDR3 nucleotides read TGTGCCAGCAGCCCCCGGACTAGCGGGGGGGCCCTCGGGGACGGGGAGCTGTTTTTT. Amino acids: CASSPRTSGGALGDGELFF.